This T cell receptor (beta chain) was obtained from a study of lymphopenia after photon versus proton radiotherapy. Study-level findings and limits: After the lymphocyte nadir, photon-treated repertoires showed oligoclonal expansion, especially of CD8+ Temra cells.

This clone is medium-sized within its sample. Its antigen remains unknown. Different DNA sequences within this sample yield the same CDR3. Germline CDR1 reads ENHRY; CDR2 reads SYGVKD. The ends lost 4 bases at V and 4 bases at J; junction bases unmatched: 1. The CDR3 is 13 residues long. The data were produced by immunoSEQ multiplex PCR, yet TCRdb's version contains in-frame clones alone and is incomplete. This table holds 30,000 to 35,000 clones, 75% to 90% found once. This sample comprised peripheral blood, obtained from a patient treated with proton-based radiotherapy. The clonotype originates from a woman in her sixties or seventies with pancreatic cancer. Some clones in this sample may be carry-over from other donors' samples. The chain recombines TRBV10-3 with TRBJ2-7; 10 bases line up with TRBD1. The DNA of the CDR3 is TGTGCCATCAGTGCGGGACAGGGGTACGAGCAGTACTTC. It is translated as CAISAGQGYEQYF.